This T cell receptor beta chain was identified during a study of beta chain features in type 1 diabetes (dated by TCRdb to between 2018 and 2020). Background on the whole study: Patients and healthy donors did not differ in mean age, gender distribution, total cell number or subset yield. Naive and central memory subsets were obtained from all 30 or so donors, but regulatory and stem cell-like memory subsets were isolated from only 8 patients and roughly eight healthy donors. In the study, recently diagnosed type 1 diabetes patients and matched healthy donors were compared on the TCRB repertoires of their sorted circulating CD4+ T cell subsets. Across all samples, some 110,000,000 sorted cells were examined, and cell number per subset correlated strongly with RNA yield.

From each donor, a single peripheral blood sample of about 110 mL on average was drawn into heparinised tubes. A BD FACSAria II was used to sort naive, central memory, regulatory and stem cell-like memory CD4+ T cells with a panel that included CD45RO, CCR7, CD25, CD127, CD95 and CD27. A purity above 95% was achieved for all sorted populations. PBMCs were isolated right away by Lymphoprep density gradient centrifugation and were stained directly, without culture. So that batch effects would be minimized, each experiment stained and sorted samples in pairs, pairing one healthy donor with one patient. The entire isolated RNA was reverse transcribed using the High Capacity cDNA Reverse Transcription Kit, and thus expressed TCRB transcripts were sequenced. Naive, central memory and regulatory T cell samples underwent deep immunoSEQ sequencing, averaging roughly 3.3 million total reads per sample. Sorted cells were lysed in RLT buffer, and RNA was extracted using DNase-treated RNeasy Micro or Mini kits according to cell number. Each cell subset was processed on its own to prevent cross-contamination, while patient and healthy donor samples were processed together. The immunoSEQ multiplex PCR was used to amplify TCRB sequences from cDNA, generating 87-bp fragments that spanned the CDR3 region. Amplicons were sequenced on the Illumina HiSeq platform. Per the authors' processing: Synthetic template baselines were used to correct PCR bias computationally, reads within Hamming distance 2 were collapsed, and singletons that could not be merged were discarded. By aligning reads against IMGT, V, D and J genes, CDR3 length, and insertions or deletions at six rearrangement sites were assigned. Within each subset, clonotype counts were normalized to sorted cell number, and only after that were true diversity and Gini coefficients computed with the tcR R package. The overlap coefficient, calculated on TCRB nucleotide sequences, was used to quantify repertoire sharing. TCRdb provides this immuneACCESS table in a form limited to in-frame rearrangements. Some clones are lacking; in checked studies, under half of them reflect an unresolved V gene, and why the rest are absent is not known. From that table come the V and J calls and clone size; the DNA was used to work out D and trimming. Here the sample has around 200,000 clones; 10% to 15% occur a single time. Of the sample, roughly 0.56% is held by the ten largest clones.

As encoded in the germline V gene, CDR1 is MNHNS while CDR2 is SASEGT. Trimming accounts for 4 bases at V and 8 bases at J, while the number of junction bases matched to no gene is 15. Including the terminal cysteine and phenylalanine, the CDR3 comprises 16 residues. Only the CDR3 region is kept as DNA, spanning 48 bases read in frame from base 1. What the work shows at the level of the full study, not this receptor alone: Because the HLA sub-analyses included only small numbers of individuals, any influence of HLA type on TCRB rearrangement was left unresolved. Fewer insertions and more nucleotide deletions at VDJ recombination sites were observed in patients with type 1 diabetes, implying thymic rearrangement abnormalities. Naive, central memory and regulatory TCRB repertoires appeared more similar among patients than among healthy donors. Type 1 diabetes patients showed a moderate but significant shortening of TCRB CDR3 length in all four CD4+ subsets. PCR may preferentially amplify shorter templates, but because patient and control samples were amplified and corrected together, any resulting skew would affect both groups equally. Because cDNA was sequenced instead of genomic DNA, highly expressing activated cells could be over-represented, though the groups showed no difference in activation or CD3 levels.

This clone came up a few times. It lacks a known antigen. The record has no base qualities; no much larger clone is one base away. The V gene is TRBV6-1 and the J gene is TRBJ1-2; TRBD1 lines up with 8 middle nucleotides. What was sequenced was central memory CD4+ T cells from blood. The clonotype comes from a woman aged 18-29 years in good health. The CDR3 here reads CASSVLDRGPYQGYTF. The nucleotide sequence reads as follows: TGTGCCAGCAGTGTCCTCGACAGGGGCCCATACCAAGGCTACACCTTC.